The 17 T cell receptor beta chains reported below all come from one sample, sequenced in a study of T-cell reconstitution after alpha-beta-depleted transplantation in children. Preparing the TCRbeta library involved the use of unique molecular identifiers. TCRdb used MiXCR to reprocess the PCR reads, holding one entry per CDR3 protein. The sample holds more than 200,000 distinct CDR3 sequences; 9.7% are singletons and the top ten take 5% to 6%. The sequencing here drew on PBMCs from the stem cell graft donor, taken from the stem cell graft. These receptors originate from a human donor who donated a stem cell graft to a child with SCID.

This clonotype appeared many times. This chain joins TRBV20-1 and TRBJ2-5, with 7 bases lining up with TRBD2. The CDR3 covers 14 residues. Germline assignment: CDR1 DFQATT and CDR2 SNEGSKA (reference sequence). Losses at the gene ends were 6 bases for V and 5 bases for J; bases not matched to a gene: 12. Written as DNA, the CDR3 is TGCAGTGCCTCACCGACTAGCCCTGTGGAGACCCAGTACTTC. This codes for CSASPTSPVETQYF.

The sample holds a few counts of this clonotype. The V and J genes are TRBV5-5 and TRBJ2-1; the D is unclear. This CDR3 has 15 amino acids. With 5 bases removed from V and 4 bases from J, the gap between germline ends came to 16 bases. CDR1 and CDR2 from the germline V gene are SGHKS and YYEKEE (reference sequence). This CDR3 reads CASRIGSTDYNEQFF. The CDR3 nucleotides read TGTGCCAGCAGGATCGGGTCTACGGATTACAATGAGCAGTTCTTC.

This clonotype has ten or more counts. The chain couples TRBV7-9 to TRBJ2-7; D is uncertain. The CDR3 length is 12 residues. Trimming left V 4 bases short and J 6 bases short, with 10 bases between. Germline CDR1 reads SEHNR; CDR2 reads FQNEAQ (reference sequence). The CDR3 DNA sequence: TGTGCCAGCAGCTCCCTACGTGGCGAGCAGTACTTC. It is translated as CASSSLRGEQYF.

The table lists this clonotype with many counts. V gene TRBV6-2 or TRBV6-3 combines with J gene TRBJ2-7; possibly TRBD1 for D (6 bases). V was trimmed by 0 bases and J by 11 bases, leaving 8 bases between them. This CDR3 spans 11 amino acids. Germline values: CDR1 MNHEY, CDR2 SVGEGT. This CDR3 is CASSYSRDKYF. The CDR3 bases are TGTGCCAGCAGTTACTCCCGGGACAAGTACTTC.

This clonotype was seen many times. The CDR3 region has the DNA TGTGCCAGCACTATGGGGGCGACCCCAGATACGCAGTATTTT. It yields the protein CASTMGATPDTQYF. The chain couples TRBV7-2 to TRBJ2-3; D is perhaps TRBD1 (6 bases). CDR1 is SGHTA, CDR2 FQGNSA, per germline. This CDR3 has 14 residues. Trimming shortened V by 7 bases and J by 4 bases, and 15 bases separated the two germline ends.

This clonotype was counted at least ten times. J is TRBJ2-7 and V is TRBV12-3 or TRBV12-4; 7 bases map to TRBD1. J gave up 6 bases and V 6 bases, and 5 bases lay outside the gene matches. This CDR3 spans 12 amino acids. CDR3 loop: CASRTGLGEQYF. CDR3 in DNA: TGTGCCAGCAGGACAGGGTTAGGCGAGCAGTACTTC.

This clonotype has at least ten counts. V gene TRBV12-3 or TRBV12-4 combines with J gene TRBJ1-2; D gene unclear. V lost 6 bases and J 4 bases, leaving 9 bases between the germline ends. CDR3 length: 12 residues. The CDR3 DNA sequence: TGTGCCAGCAGCCGAGAAGGCTATGGCTACACCTTC. Translated: CASSREGYGYTF.

This clonotype came up a few times. Being one base from a much bigger clone, this may be a read error. The J gene is TRBJ1-2, the V gene TRBV2; the D gene is possibly TRBD1 (5 bases). CDR3 length equals 13 residues. The V gene's germline CDR1 is SNHLY and CDR2 FYNNEI. CDR3 sequence reads: CASSEWRGVRYPF. DNA for the CDR3: TGTGCCAGCAGTGAATGGCGGGGGGTTAGATACCCCTTC. Using reference TRBV2 and TRBJ1-2 for the parts outside the CDR3, the full variable domain is EPEVTQTPSHQVTQMGQEVILRCVPISNHLYFYWYRQILGQKVEFLVSFYNNEISEKSEIFDDQFSVERPDGSNFTLKIRSTKLEDSAMYFCASSEWRGVRYPFGSGTRLTVV.

This clonotype was seen at least ten times. The chain combines TRBV5-1 with TRBJ2-5, with no clear D. This CDR3 is 13 amino acids long. The ends were cut back, 2 bases at V and 2 bases at J, with 7 bases in the middle. CDR1 is SGHRS, CDR2 YFSETQ, per germline. CDR3 nucleotides: TGCGCCAGCAGCTTTGTAGTACAAGAGACCCAGTACTTC. Its translation: CASSFVVQETQYF.

Many counts were recorded for this clonotype. The chain recombines TRBV20-1 with TRBJ2-3; 10 bases fit TRBD1. The CDR3 runs to 14 residues. The ends lost 6 bases at V and 4 bases at J; junction bases unmatched: 7. Per germline, CDR1 DFQATT and CDR2 SNEGSKA (reference sequence). CDR3 region: CSANRDRGPDTQYF. CDR3 in DNA: TGCAGTGCAAACCGGGACAGGGGTCCAGATACGCAGTATTTT.

This clonotype was detected ten times or more. The rearrangement links TRBV28 to TRBJ1-6, with TRBD1 as a possible D gene (6 bases). V was cut by 9 bases and J by 9 bases, with 12 bases left in between. Germline lookup yields CDR1 MDHEN and CDR2 SYDVKM. The CDR3 is 12 residues long. The CDR3 here is CASGGGASPLHF. In DNA, the CDR3 is TGTGCCAGTGGTGGGGGGGCTTCACCCCTCCACTTT.

Many counts were recorded for this clonotype. This chain links TRBV5-1 with TRBJ2-3; 9 nucleotides agree with TRBD2. The V gene end was trimmed by 4 bases and the J gene end by 0 bases; junction bases not matched to a gene: 3. The CDR3 is 15 residues long. The germline V gene encodes CDR1 SGHRS and CDR2 YFSETQ. The CDR3 nucleotides read TGCGCCAGCAGCGGCGCGGGGGGGAGCACAGATACGCAGTATTTT. The encoded protein is CASSGAGGSTDTQYF.

This clonotype has ten or more counts. In nucleotides, the CDR3 is TGTGCCAGCAGCTTAAGGGACTTTAATACTGGTACGCAGTATTTT. Amino acid sequence: CASSLRDFNTGTQYF. The genes are TRBV7-9 and TRBJ2-3, with D tentatively TRBD2 (6 bases). V was shortened by 2 bases and J by 8 bases, with 17 bases between the two germline ends. This CDR3 contains 15 residues. The germline CDR1 and CDR2 sequences are SEHNR and FQNEAQ (reference sequence).

The V call is TRBV7-6, the J call TRBJ1-3; D possibly corresponds to TRBD1 (6 bases). The CDR3 totals 18 residues. Germline V gene sequence: CDR1 SGHVS, CDR2 FNYEAQ. Trimming pared 3 bases from V and 0 bases from J, leaving 18 bases between. The CDR3 nucleotides read TGTGCCAGCAGCTTGTCCGGGACCGGGACACACTCTGGAAACACCATATATTTT. Its translation is CASSLSGTGTHSGNTIYF.

This clonotype was counted at least ten times. The V and J genes are TRBV5-1 and TRBJ2-5; 13 positions agree with TRBD2. This CDR3 spans 17 amino acids. Trimming at V came to 3 bases and at J to 3 bases, leaving 8 bases not matched to a gene. Germline values: CDR1 SGHRS, CDR2 YFSETQ. The CDR3: CASSSIGLAGEEETQYF. The CDR3 DNA reads TGCGCCAGCAGCTCGATTGGACTAGCGGGGGAGGAAGAGACCCAGTACTTC. Full variable domain (remainder filled in from reference TRBV5-1 and TRBJ2-5): KAGVTQTPRYLIKTRGQQVTLSCSPISGHRSVSWYQQTPGQGLQFLFEYFSETQRNKGNFPGRFSGRQFSNSRSEMNVSTLELGDSALYLCASSSIGLAGEEETQYFGPGTRLLVL.

This clonotype was detected ten times or more. V gene TRBV2 combines with J gene TRBJ1-1; D gene uncertain. There are 14 residues in the CDR3. Trimming took off 2 bases at V and 0 bases at J, with 7 bases between the two ends. In germline, CDR1 is SNHLY, CDR2 FYNNEI. The chain's CDR3 is CASSETEVNTEAFF. The CDR3 DNA reads TGTGCCAGCAGTGAAACAGAGGTGAACACTGAAGCTTTCTTT.

This clonotype was counted many times. The gene calls are TRBV9 and TRBJ2-5; TRBD1 matches 12 bases. The CDR3 has 17 amino acids. V trimming: 2 bases; J trimming: 4 bases; junction bases outside the gene matches: 9. CDR1 and CDR2 (germline): SGDLS, YYNGEE. CDR3 coding DNA: TGTGCCAGCAGCGTTCGCTCGGGACAGGGGGCGAGAGAGACCCAGTACTTC. It codes for CASSVRSGQGARETQYF.